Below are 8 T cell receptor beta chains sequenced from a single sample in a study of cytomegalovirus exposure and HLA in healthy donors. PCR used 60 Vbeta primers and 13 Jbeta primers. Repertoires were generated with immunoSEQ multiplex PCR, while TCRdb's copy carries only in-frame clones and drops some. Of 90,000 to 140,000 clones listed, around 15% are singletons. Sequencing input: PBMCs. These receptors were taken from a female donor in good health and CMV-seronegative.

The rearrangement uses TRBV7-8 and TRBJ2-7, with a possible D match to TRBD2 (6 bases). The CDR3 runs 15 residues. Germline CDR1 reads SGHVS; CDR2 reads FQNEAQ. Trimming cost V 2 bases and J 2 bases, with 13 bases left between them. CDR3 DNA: TGTGCCAGCAGCTTATTCAGGACTACCACCTACGAGCAGTACTTC. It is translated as CASSLFRTTTYEQYF.

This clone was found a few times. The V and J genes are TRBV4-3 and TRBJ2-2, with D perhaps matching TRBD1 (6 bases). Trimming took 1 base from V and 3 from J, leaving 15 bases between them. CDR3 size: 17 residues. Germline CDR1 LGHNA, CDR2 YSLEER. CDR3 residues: CASSQGGQGWDTGELFF. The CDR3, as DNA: TGCGCCAGCAGCCAAGGGGGGCAAGGATGGGACACCGGGGAGCTGTTTTTT.

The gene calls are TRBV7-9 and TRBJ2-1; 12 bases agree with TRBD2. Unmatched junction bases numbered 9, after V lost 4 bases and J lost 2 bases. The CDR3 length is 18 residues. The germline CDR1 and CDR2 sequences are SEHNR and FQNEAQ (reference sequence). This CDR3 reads CASSSDPSGRAAYNEQFF. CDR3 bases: TGTGCCAGCAGCTCGGATCCTAGCGGGAGGGCCGCCTACAATGAGCAGTTCTTC.

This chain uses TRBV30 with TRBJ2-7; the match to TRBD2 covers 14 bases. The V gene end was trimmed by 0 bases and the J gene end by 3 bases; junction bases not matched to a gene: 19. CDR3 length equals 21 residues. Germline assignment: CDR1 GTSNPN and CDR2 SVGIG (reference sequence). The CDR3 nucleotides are TGTGCCTGGAGTGTACGGGGCTTGGGACTAGCGGGAGAGCGGATCAACTACGAGCAGTACTTC. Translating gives CAWSVRGLGLAGERINYEQYF.

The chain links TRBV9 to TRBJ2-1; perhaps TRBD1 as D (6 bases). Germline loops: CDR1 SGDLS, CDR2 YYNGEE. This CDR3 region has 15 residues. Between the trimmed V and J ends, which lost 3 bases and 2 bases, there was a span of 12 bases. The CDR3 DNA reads TGTGCCAGCAGCGAGTTGGGACATCCCTACAATGAGCAGTTCTTC. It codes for CASSELGHPYNEQFF.

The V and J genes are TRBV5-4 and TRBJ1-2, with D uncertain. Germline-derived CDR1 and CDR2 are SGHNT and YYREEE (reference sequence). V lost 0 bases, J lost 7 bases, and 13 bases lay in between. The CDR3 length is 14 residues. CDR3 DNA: TGTGCCAGCAGCTTGGTTTCAGGCCCCTTTGGCTACACCTTC. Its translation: CASSLVSGPFGYTF.

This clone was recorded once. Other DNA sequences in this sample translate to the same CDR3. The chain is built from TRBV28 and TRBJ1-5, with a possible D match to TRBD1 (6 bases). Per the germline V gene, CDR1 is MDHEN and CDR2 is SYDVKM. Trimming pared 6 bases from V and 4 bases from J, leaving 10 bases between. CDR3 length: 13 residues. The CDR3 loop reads CASSRTVNQPQHF. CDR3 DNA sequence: TGTGCCAGCAGCCGGACAGTTAATCAGCCCCAGCATTTT.

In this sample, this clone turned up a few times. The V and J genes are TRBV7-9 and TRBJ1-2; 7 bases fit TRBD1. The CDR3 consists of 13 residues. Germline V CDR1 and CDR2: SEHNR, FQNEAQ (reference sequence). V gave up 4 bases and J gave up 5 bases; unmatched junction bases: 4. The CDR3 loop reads CASSSGTAYGYTF. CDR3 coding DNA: TGTGCCAGCAGCTCGGGGACAGCTTATGGCTACACCTTC.